A selection of T cell receptor beta chains follows, all from one sample in a study of shared clonotypes between healthy human individuals. Sequencing used immunoSEQ multiplex PCR; TCRdb keeps in-frame clones, though not all of them. The sample lists about 2.4 million clones; 93% were seen once. The sample taken for sequencing was naive CD4+ T cells from PBMCs. These receptors were collected from a man between 18 and 35 years old in good health. Some clones in this sample may be carry-over from other donors' samples. Both conserved end residues are part of each CDR3. The order of the fields is clone size, V gene, D gene, J gene, CDR3 protein, CDR3 DNA. D genes are given only for firm matches. The listing skips clone size in some rows; elsewhere it reads once, few, many or a size class.

size: -
V: TRBV30
D: -
J: TRBJ1-1
CDR3: CAWSVAQGGNTEAFF
DNA: TGTGCCTGGAGTGTGGCTCAGGGAGGGAACACTGAAGCTTTCTTT

size: -
V: TRBV29-1
D: TRBD2
J: TRBJ2-5
CDR3: CSVVASGEETQYF
DNA: TGCAGCGTTGTTGCTAGCGGAGAGGAGACCCAGTACTTC

size: once
V: TRBV11-2
D: TRBD2
J: TRBJ2-7
CDR3: CASRLLQVTSGRTSYEQYF
DNA: TGTGCCAGCAGGTTATTACAGGTTACTAGCGGGAGGACCTCCTACGAGCAGTACTTC

size: -
V: TRBV18
D: TRBD1
J: TRBJ2-5
CDR3: CASSPIHTGTGEETQYF
DNA: TGTGCCAGCTCACCAATCCATACCGGGACAGGGGAAGAGACCCAGTACTTC

size: -
V: TRBV28
D: -
J: TRBJ1-4
CDR3: CASSTAGSDEKLFF
DNA: TGTGCCAGCAGTACCGCAGGGTCTGATGAAAAACTGTTTTTT

size: -
V: TRBV18
D: TRBD1
J: TRBJ1-3
CDR3: CASSTDRRYSGNTIYF
DNA: TGTGCCAGCTCAACGGACAGGCGATACTCTGGAAACACCATATATTTT

size: once
V: TRBV5-1
D: TRBD2
J: TRBJ2-7
CDR3: CASSLGLAGQGYEQYF
DNA: TGCGCCAGCAGCTTGGGACTAGCGGGACAGGGCTACGAGCAGTACTTC

size: -
V: TRBV28
D: -
J: TRBJ1-2
CDR3: CASGYGYTF
DNA: TGTGCCAGCGGATATGGCTACACCTTC

size: -
V: TRBV28
D: -
J: TRBJ2-5
CDR3: CASRKYRGGSESGETQYF
DNA: TGTGCCAGCAGAAAGTACAGGGGGGGAAGTGAAAGTGGAGAGACCCAGTACTTC

size: -
V: TRBV18
D: -
J: TRBJ1-1
CDR3: CASSPTGRLENTEAFF
DNA: TGTGCCAGCTCACCGACAGGACGGCTGGAGAACACTGAAGCTTTCTTT

size: -
V: TRBV29-1
D: -
J: TRBJ2-3
CDR3: CSVEMSTDTQYF
DNA: TGCAGCGTTGAGATGAGCACAGATACGCAGTATTTT

size: -
V: TRBV2
D: -
J: TRBJ1-1
CDR3: CASSVTGNTEAFF
DNA: TGTGCCAGCAGTGTAACGGGAAACACTGAAGCTTTCTTT

size: -
V: TRBV2
D: -
J: TRBJ2-7
CDR3: CASSDPGLAYEQYF
DNA: TGTGCCAGCAGTGACCCGGGATTGGCCTACGAGCAGTACTTC

size: once
V: TRBV9
D: TRBD2
J: TRBJ2-1
CDR3: CASSVVPSGRSYNEQFF
DNA: TGTGCCAGCAGCGTAGTTCCTAGCGGGAGGTCTTACAATGAGCAGTTCTTC

size: -
V: TRBV5-1
D: -
J: TRBJ2-5
CDR3: CASSLGTSGGTQYF
DNA: TGCGCCAGCAGCCTAGGGACCAGCGGAGGGACCCAGTACTTC

size: -
V: TRBV27
D: TRBD1
J: TRBJ2-3
CDR3: CASSPGQGWSDTQYF
DNA: TGTGCCAGCAGTCCTGGACAGGGGTGGTCAGATACGCAGTATTTT

size: -
V: TRBV7-9
D: -
J: TRBJ2-1
CDR3: CASSLEASVGRGLYNEQFF
DNA: TGTGCCAGCAGCTTAGAGGCTAGCGTGGGAAGGGGTCTCTACAATGAGCAGTTCTTC

size: -
V: TRBV2
D: -
J: TRBJ2-1
CDR3: CASNSDANNEQFF
DNA: TGTGCCAGCAATTCGGACGCCAACAATGAGCAGTTCTTC

size: -
V: TRBV5-1
D: -
J: TRBJ2-2
CDR3: CASSFLKTGTSPTRATTGELFF
DNA: TGCGCCAGCAGCTTTCTCAAAACCGGGACTTCCCCAACCCGGGCGACCACCGGGGAGCTGTTTTTT

size: -
V: TRBV27
D: -
J: TRBJ2-3
CDR3: CASSSRRITDTQYF
DNA: TGTGCCAGCAGTTCCCGCCGCATAACAGATACGCAGTATTTT

size: -
V: TRBV7-2
D: -
J: TRBJ1-3
CDR3: CASILRGDSGNTIYF
DNA: TGTGCCAGCATCTTGAGGGGAGACTCTGGAAACACCATATATTTT

size: -
V: TRBV5-5
D: TRBD2
J: TRBJ2-3
CDR3: CASSNGSGRVDTQYF
DNA: TGTGCCAGCTCAAACGGGAGCGGGAGGGTGGATACGCAGTATTTT

size: -
V: TRBV18
D: -
J: TRBJ2-2
CDR3: CASSPPGDGRTTGELFF
DNA: TGTGCCAGCTCACCCCCGGGGGACGGACGAACGACCGGGGAGCTGTTTTTT

size: -
V: TRBV5-1
D: -
J: TRBJ2-2
CDR3: CASSLLARNTGELFF
DNA: TGCGCCAGCAGCTTGTTAGCGAGAAACACCGGGGAGCTGTTTTTT

size: -
V: TRBV5-1
D: -
J: TRBJ2-1
CDR3: CASSFREGLYNEQFF
DNA: TGCGCCAGCAGCTTCCGGGAAGGTTTGTACAATGAGCAGTTCTTC

size: -
V: TRBV6-5
D: -
J: TRBJ1-2
CDR3: CASSTRQVLYGYTF
DNA: TGTGCCAGCAGTACACGACAGGTCCTCTATGGCTACACCTTC

size: -
V: TRBV19
D: -
J: TRBJ2-1
CDR3: CASSISSLGQFF
DNA: TGTGCCAGTAGTATATCGTCGCTGGGGCAGTTCTTC

size: few
V: TRBV13
D: -
J: TRBJ1-5
CDR3: CATPGKLDRYSNQPQHF
DNA: TGTGCCACCCCGGGGAAACTCGACAGATATAGCAATCAGCCCCAGCATTTT

size: -
V: TRBV7-2
D: TRBD1
J: TRBJ2-7
CDR3: CASSKASGGSYEQYF
DNA: TGTGCCAGCAGTAAAGCGTCAGGGGGCTCCTACGAGCAGTACTTC

size: -
V: TRBV27
D: -
J: TRBJ1-1
CDR3: CASIAGVGTEAFF
DNA: TGTGCCAGCATAGCGGGCGTGGGCACTGAAGCTTTCTTT

size: -
V: TRBV9
D: -
J: TRBJ2-7
CDR3: CASSRMTTLEPYEQYF
DNA: TGTGCCAGCAGCCGAATGACTACCCTAGAACCCTACGAGCAGTACTTC

size: -
V: TRBV5-1
D: -
J: TRBJ2-2
CDR3: CASSSRPQGTGELFF
DNA: TGCGCCAGCAGCTCACGTCCGCAGGGTACCGGGGAGCTGTTTTTT

size: -
V: TRBV5-1
D: -
J: TRBJ2-3
CDR3: CATGSEGTDTQYF
DNA: TGCGCCACCGGCTCAGAGGGCACAGATACGCAGTATTTT

size: -
V: TRBV19
D: -
J: TRBJ1-3
CDR3: CASSISGNTIYF
DNA: TGTGCCAGTAGTATCAGTGGAAACACCATATATTTT

size: -
V: TRBV7-2
D: -
J: TRBJ2-7
CDR3: CASSLIRETYEQYF
DNA: TGTGCCAGCAGCTTAATTCGGGAGACCTACGAGCAGTACTTC

size: -
V: TRBV7-9
D: TRBD1
J: TRBJ2-1
CDR3: CASSLLRDRGYNEQFF
DNA: TGTGCCAGCAGCTTACTCCGGGACAGGGGTTACAATGAGCAGTTCTTC

size: -
V: TRBV18
D: TRBD1
J: TRBJ1-4
CDR3: CASSPQKQGAPNEKLFF
DNA: TGTGCCAGCTCACCACAAAAACAGGGGGCGCCCAATGAAAAACTGTTTTTT

size: -
V: TRBV28
D: -
J: TRBJ2-2
CDR3: CASSGGRGELFF
DNA: TGTGCCAGCAGCGGGGGGCGAGGGGAGCTGTTTTTT

size: once
V: TRBV19
D: TRBD2
J: TRBJ2-3
CDR3: CASSVPSGSVTDTQYF
DNA: TGTGCCAGTAGTGTACCTAGCGGGAGTGTCACAGATACGCAGTATTTT

size: once
V: TRBV5-1
D: TRBD1
J: TRBJ1-4
CDR3: CASSFDREFTNEKLFF
DNA: TGCGCCAGCAGCTTCGACAGGGAGTTCACTAATGAAAAACTGTTTTTT

size: -
V: TRBV28
D: TRBD2
J: TRBJ2-1
CDR3: CASSLLAGVVEQFF
DNA: TGTGCCAGCAGTTTACTAGCGGGAGTGGTTGAGCAGTTCTTC

size: -
V: TRBV10-3
D: -
J: TRBJ1-1
CDR3: CAISTRGLNTEAFF
DNA: TGTGCCATCAGTACGCGGGGGCTGAACACTGAAGCTTTCTTT

size: -
V: TRBV15
D: TRBD2
J: TRBJ2-7
CDR3: CATSRYSGTPGEQYF
DNA: TGTGCCACCAGCAGATATAGCGGGACCCCGGGGGAGCAGTACTTC

size: -
V: TRBV28
D: -
J: TRBJ1-1
CDR3: CASSLLKGLGSPGPGDTEAFF
DNA: TGTGCCAGCAGTTTATTAAAGGGGTTGGGCTCACCGGGACCGGGGGACACTGAAGCTTTCTTT

size: once
V: TRBV7-9
D: TRBD2
J: TRBJ2-5
CDR3: CASSPGTGLAGEETQYF
DNA: TGTGCCAGCAGCCCGGGTACGGGACTAGCGGGGGAAGAGACCCAGTACTTC

size: -
V: TRBV9
D: TRBD2
J: TRBJ2-3
CDR3: CASSAPLAESTDTQYF
DNA: TGTGCCAGCAGCGCCCCACTAGCGGAAAGCACAGATACGCAGTATTTT

size: once
V: TRBV7-8
D: -
J: TRBJ2-7
CDR3: CASSLEGRMFGEQYF
DNA: TGTGCCAGCAGCTTAGAGGGAAGGATGTTCGGCGAGCAGTACTTC

size: -
V: TRBV11-2
D: -
J: TRBJ2-5
CDR3: CASSLAGSETQYF
DNA: TGTGCCAGCAGCTTAGCAGGGTCTGAGACCCAGTACTTC

size: once
V: TRBV11-3
D: -
J: TRBJ1-1
CDR3: CASSLSLTNTEAFF
DNA: TGTGCCAGCAGCTTATCCCTGACGAACACTGAAGCTTTCTTT

size: -
V: TRBV18
D: -
J: TRBJ2-5
CDR3: CASSPMGIGQETQYF
DNA: TGTGCCAGCTCACCGATGGGGATTGGGCAAGAGACCCAGTACTTC

size: -
V: TRBV7-9
D: -
J: TRBJ2-7
CDR3: CASSWGPGRTYEQYF
DNA: TGTGCCAGCAGCTGGGGGCCAGGCCGTACCTACGAGCAGTACTTC

size: -
V: TRBV15
D: TRBD1
J: TRBJ2-4
CDR3: CATSRGGTGGNAKNIQYF
DNA: TGTGCCACCAGCAGGGGGGGGACAGGGGGTAACGCCAAAAACATTCAGTACTTC

size: -
V: TRBV28
D: -
J: TRBJ1-4
CDR3: CASSPPTTNEKLFF
DNA: TGTGCCAGCAGTCCTCCGACAACTAATGAAAAACTGTTTTTT

size: -
V: TRBV9
D: -
J: TRBJ2-3
CDR3: CASSAERDTDTQYF
DNA: TGTGCCAGCAGCGCTGAGAGAGACACAGATACGCAGTATTTT

size: -
V: TRBV15
D: -
J: TRBJ1-1
CDR3: CATSRQGIGTEAFF
DNA: TGTGCCACCAGCAGACAGGGGATAGGCACTGAAGCTTTCTTT

size: -
V: TRBV9
D: TRBD2
J: TRBJ2-5
CDR3: CASSTPQQGGETQYF
DNA: TGTGCCAGCAGCACACCTCAGCAGGGAGGGGAGACCCAGTACTTC

size: -
V: TRBV28
D: -
J: TRBJ1-2
CDR3: CASSLEGGGHYGYTF
DNA: TGTGCCAGCAGTTTAGAGGGCGGGGGGCACTATGGCTACACCTTC

size: -
V: TRBV6-5
D: -
J: TRBJ2-7
CDR3: CASSAPGERSKQYF
DNA: TGTGCCAGCAGTGCCCCAGGGGAAAGGTCTAAGCAGTACTTC

size: -
V: TRBV5-8
D: -
J: TRBJ2-3
CDR3: CASSTSQWSSTDTQYF
DNA: TGTGCCAGCAGCACCTCCCAGTGGTCCTCCACAGATACGCAGTATTTT